This T cell receptor (beta chain) was retrieved from a study of shared clonotypes between healthy human individuals. Per germline, CDR1 MDHEN and CDR2 SYDVKM. V was cut by 3 bases and J by 8 bases, with 14 bases left in between. The CDR3 loop spans 13 amino acids. Over several immunoSEQ plates, each subset's genomic DNA was distributed in even portions. How the authors handled the data: Filtering was not the same, since immunoSEQ gave junction-only sequences without quality scores. The assay was immunoSEQ multiplex PCR, and TCRdb's table has in-frame clones only and misses some. The DNA was the basis for D and trimming; V, J and clone size are from that table. This sample has about 480,000 clones, with over 75% found just once.

This TCR was sampled from a woman aged 40 to 49 in good health. Some clones in this sample may be carry-over from other donors' samples. Sequencing was performed on PBMCs. The V gene is TRBV28, the J gene TRBJ2-7; D not certain. CDR3 DNA sequence: TGTGCCAGCAGTTTCGGATATGGGTCCCAGCAGTACTTC. Translating it yields CASSFGYGSQQYF.